The 5 T cell receptor beta chains listed next were all sequenced from one sample in a study of neurological immune-mediated disorders. In TCRdb, the 5' RACE reads were re-called with MiXCR into one record per CDR3 protein. The sample includes 20,000 to 30,000 distinct CDR3 sequences, about 13% of them seen just once. Material for sequencing was PBMCs. Receptors originate from a woman between 55 and 75 years old with HTLV-1-associated myelopathy (HAM/TSP).

This clonotype has a count of ten or more. The CDR3 bases are TGCAGCGTGGTGGGACAGGTCGAAGCTTTCTTT. Translated: CSVVGQVEAFF. The chain links TRBV29-1 to TRBJ1-1; TRBD1 aligns across 8 bases. Germline assignment: CDR1 SQVTM and CDR2 ANQGSEA. V trimming: 6 bases; J trimming: 8 bases; junction bases outside the gene matches: 5. The CDR3 has 11 amino acids.

For this clonotype: A much bigger clone sits one base away, suggesting this may be a read error. The chain carries TRBV18 and TRBJ1-1; TRBD1 matches 9 bases. CDR3 length: 17 residues. The germline gives CDR1 KGHSH, CDR2 LQKENI. The CDR3 DNA sequence: TGTGCCATCTCACCGACCGGGACAGGGCACATGAACACTGAAGCTTTCTTT. Encoded protein: CAISPTGTGHMNTEAFF. The variable domain in full, completed from reference TRBV18 and TRBJ1-1, reads NAGVMQNPRHLVRRRGQEARLRCSPMKGHSHVYWYRQLPEEGLKFMVYLQKENIIDESGMPKERFSAEFPKEGPSILRIQQVVRGDSAAYFCAISPTGTGHMNTEAFFGQGTRLTVV.

This clonotype was found a few times. This sequence joins TRBV20-1 and TRBJ2-2, with a weak D call TRBD2 (7 bases). Trimming shortened V by 4 bases and J by 1 base, and 19 bases separated the two germline ends. The CDR3 loop spans 17 amino acids. Per germline, CDR1 DFQATT and CDR2 SNEGSKA (reference sequence). The CDR3 region has the DNA TGCAGTGCTATACGTATCGGGGGGCCCGTGAACACCGGGGAGCTGTTTTTT. It encodes CSAIRIGGPVNTGELFF.

By share, this clonotype counts as medium-sized. The rearrangement joins TRBV20-1 to TRBJ2-5; TRBD1 agrees at 9 bases. CDR1 is DFQATT, CDR2 SNEGSKA, per germline (reference sequence). This CDR3 has 15 residues. The trim removed 3 bases at V and 2 bases at J, leaving 7 bases unmatched. The chain's CDR3 is CSARTGGSEQETQYF. CDR3 bases: TGCAGTGCTAGGACAGGGGGAAGTGAACAAGAGACCCAGTACTTC.

This clonotype is medium-sized (0.01 to 0.1%) by share. For the CDR3, the DNA is TGCAGTGCTAGACCTCTCGCTGGGACAGGGCCGGTGGGTGAGCAGTTCTTC. The encoded protein is CSARPLAGTGPVGEQFF. The rearrangement uses TRBV20-1 and TRBJ2-1; 9 bases agree with TRBD1. Per the germline V gene, CDR1 is DFQATT and CDR2 is SNEGSKA (reference sequence). There are 17 residues in the CDR3. After removal of 2 bases from V and 9 bases from J, the junction contained 17 bases not matched to a gene.